This note documents a single T cell receptor beta chain sequence. J was trimmed by 5 bases and V by 0 bases; bases with no gene match: 3. Germline V lookup: CDR1 SGHAT, CDR2 FQNNGV. This CDR3 spans 15 amino acids. This sample was included in a study of blood T cell repertoires in COVID-19. Study information: Sample material is recorded as cDNA or gDNA derived from T cells, B-cell-depleted T cells, or PBMCs.

Libraries were prepared by immunoSEQ multiplex PCR; TCRdb keeps only in-frame clonotypes and omits some of them. This table holds a few hundred thousand clones, 80% to 90% found once. The sample was PBMCs or T cells enriched from blood (not recorded which). The V gene is TRBV11-2, the J gene TRBJ2-1; the match to TRBD1 covers 8 bases. This TCR was sampled from a woman between 25 and 40 years old who had been exposed to COVID-19. CDR3 DNA: TGTGCCAGCAGCTTAGACAGGGGGCCTCACAATGAGCAGTTCTTC. Translating gives CASSLDRGPHNEQFF.